This entry lists 25 T cell receptor beta chains sequenced from one sample in a study of PD-1 blockade in classical Hodgkin lymphoma. Time point defined: newly diagnosed, previously untreated cHL patient sample. The investigators isolated CD8+ T cells from thawed PBMCs using magnetic negative selection. The method was immunoSEQ multiplex PCR; TCRdb's version includes in-frame clones alone and lacks a portion of them. Of 4,000 to 6,000 clones listed, 80% to 90% are singletons. Source material: CD8+ T cells from blood. These TCRs come from a human donor with classical Hodgkin lymphoma.

The chain carries TRBV28 and TRBJ1-5; maybe TRBD1 (6 bases). CDR1 MDHEN and CDR2 SYDVKM come from the germline V gene. CDR3 length: 16 residues. V was trimmed by 6 bases and J by 2 bases, leaving 17 bases between them. For the CDR3, the DNA is TGTGCCAGCAGCCGCCGGGACAACAAACGCAATCAGCCCCAGCATTTT. It specifies CASSRRDNKRNQPQHF.

The chain couples TRBV5-1 to TRBJ1-1; D call uncertain. Looked up from germline, CDR1 is SGHRS and CDR2 is YFSETQ. Trimming left V 5 bases short and J 3 bases short, with 5 bases between. The length of the CDR3 is 11 residues. CDR3 sequence: CASRRHTEAFF. CDR3 coding DNA: TGCGCCAGCAGACGACACACTGAAGCTTTCTTT.

This clone has a handful of counts. The rearrangement uses TRBV4-1 and TRBJ2-7; no definite D call. There are 14 residues in the CDR3. Per the germline V gene, CDR1 is MGHRA and CDR2 is YSYEKL. V gave up 4 bases and J gave up 2 bases, with 12 bases separating them. The CDR3 region has the DNA TGCGCCAGCAGCCCCGCGGCGGACGCCTACGAGCAGTACTTC. This translates into CASSPAADAYEQYF.

The chain employs TRBV19 and TRBJ1-2, with 8 bases identical to TRBD1. The CDR3 runs to 13 residues. Germline V lookup: CDR1 LNHDA, CDR2 SQIVND (reference sequence). The trim removed 3 bases at V and 8 bases at J, leaving 5 bases unmatched. The chain's CDR3 is CASSMRPGGGYTF. CDR3 DNA sequence: TGTGCCAGTAGTATGCGGCCAGGGGGCGGCTACACCTTC. Combining the CDR3 with reference TRBV19 and TRBJ1-2 gives the whole variable domain DGGITQSPKYLFRKEGQNVTLSCEQNLNHDAMYWYRQDPGQGLRLIYYSQIVNDFQKGDIAEGYSVSREKKESFPLTVTSAQKNPTAFYLCASSMRPGGGYTFGSGTRLTVV.

The CDR3, as DNA: TGTGCCTGGAGTTTCCGGGACAGGGCCCCGCGGGAGACCCAGTACTTC. It is translated as CAWSFRDRAPRETQYF. V usage is TRBV30 and J usage is TRBJ2-5; 9 bases line up with TRBD1. Trimming cost V 2 bases and J 5 bases; bases outside gene matches: 12. CDR3 size: 16 residues. Germline V lookup: CDR1 GTSNPN, CDR2 SVGIG (reference sequence).

This clone showed up just once. J is TRBJ2-7 and V is TRBV14, with D maybe TRBD2 (6 bases). The V gene's germline CDR1 is SGHDN and CDR2 FVKESK. The CDR3 sequence is 16 residues long. V was pared by 4 bases and J by 4 bases, with 20 bases between. The CDR3 reads CASSLSGTLRTYEQYF. In DNA form, the CDR3 reads TGTGCCAGCAGCCTATCGGGGACTTTAAGAACTTACGAGCAGTACTTC.

This chain joins TRBV7-9 and TRBJ2-3; possibly TRBD1 or TRBD2 for D (5 bases each). The V end was cut by 2 bases, the J end by 11 bases, with 11 bases between. This CDR3 spans 12 amino acids. Germline-derived CDR1 and CDR2 are SEHNR and FQNEAQ (reference sequence). The CDR3 DNA is TGTGCCAGCAGCTTACGTGGGGGTAAGCAGTATTTT. Translated: CASSLRGGKQYF. Complete variable domain (other parts from reference TRBV7-9 and TRBJ2-3): DTGVSQNPRHKITKRGQNVTFRCDPISEHNRLYWYRQTLGQGPEFLTYFQNEAQLEKSRLLSDRFSAERPKGSFSTLEIQRTEQGDSAMYLCASSLRGGKQYFGPGTRLTVL.

For the CDR3, the DNA is TGTGCCAGCAGTTACTCGGAAGGGACGGTGACCTACGAGCAGTACTTC. It is translated as CASSYSEGTVTYEQYF. This rearrangement joins TRBV6-5 to TRBJ2-7, with D possibly being TRBD1 or TRBD2 (5 bases each). The CDR3 is made up of 16 amino acids. CDR1 MNHEY and CDR2 SVGAGI come from the germline V gene. V was trimmed by 0 bases and J by 2 bases, leaving 14 bases between them.

The chain employs TRBV6-1 and TRBJ2-3; maybe TRBD2 (6 bases). The CDR3 length is 16 residues. V lost 1 base to trimming and J lost 0 bases, with 11 bases between them. Germline V gene lookup returns CDR1 MNHNS and CDR2 SASEGT. The CDR3 loop reads CASSEGTTSSTDTQYF. For the CDR3, the DNA is TGTGCCAGCAGTGAAGGGACTACCTCTAGCACAGATACGCAGTATTTT.

The rearrangement links TRBV7-9 to TRBJ2-2; D unclear. The CDR3 runs to 13 residues. CDR1 and CDR2 (germline): SEHNR, FQNEAQ (reference sequence). V gave up 3 bases and J gave up 7 bases, with 9 bases separating them. The CDR3 protein is CASSFRLYGELFF. The DNA of the CDR3 is TGTGCCAGCAGCTTCCGCCTGTACGGGGAGCTGTTTTTT.

This clone was recorded once. This chain links TRBV28 with TRBJ2-7; either TRBD1 or TRBD2 may supply D (5 bases each). CDR3 size: 14 residues. The germline V gene encodes CDR1 MDHEN and CDR2 SYDVKM. Trimming removed 2 bases at V and 2 bases at J, with 10 bases between. The CDR3 DNA is TGTGCCAGCAGTTTACCAGGGACCCCCTACGAGCAGTACTTC. Amino acids: CASSLPGTPYEQYF.

J is TRBJ2-1 and V is TRBV5-5; 7 bases line up with TRBD1. The junction had 4 bases not matched to a gene; V was cut back by 7 bases and J by 6 bases. CDR3 length: 12 residues. The germline V gene has CDR1 SGHKS and CDR2 YYEKEE (reference sequence). In DNA form, the CDR3 reads TGTGCCAGCCGAAGACAGGGCAATGAGCAGTTCTTC. As protein: CASRRQGNEQFF.

This chain links TRBV19 with TRBJ2-1; TRBD1 might be the D (6 bases). The CDR3 runs 11 residues. Trimming cost V 9 bases and J 9 bases, with 12 bases left between them. Germline V gives CDR1 LNHDA, CDR2 SQIVND (reference sequence). CDR3 region: CASQGWGEQFF. The CDR3 nucleotides read TGTGCCAGCCAGGGGTGGGGTGAGCAGTTCTTC.

This rearrangement joins TRBV29-1 to TRBJ1-2; 8 bases are shared with TRBD1. The germline V gene has CDR1 SQVTM and CDR2 ANQGSEA. Trimming took 5 bases from V and 4 from J; bases not matched to a gene: 3. CDR3 length equals 12 residues. CDR3 sequence (DNA): TGCAGCGTTTACGACAGGGGCTATGGCTACACCTTC. Amino acids: CSVYDRGYGYTF.

This sequence joins TRBV9 and TRBJ1-6, with 10 bases lining up with TRBD1. Germline lookup yields CDR1 SGDLS and CDR2 YYNGEE. This CDR3 is 16 amino acids long. The ends lost 3 bases at V and 9 bases at J; junction bases unmatched: 9. The CDR3 sequence is CASSGTGQGRGSPLHF. CDR3 DNA: TGTGCCAGCAGCGGGACGGGACAGGGGCGGGGTTCACCCCTCCACTTT. Filled out from reference TRBV9 and TRBJ1-6, the complete variable domain reads DSGVTQTPKHLITATGQRVTLRCSPRSGDLSVYWYQQSLDQGLQFLIQYYNGEERAKGNILERFSAQQFPDLHSELNLSSLELGDSALYFCASSGTGQGRGSPLHFGNGTRLTVT.

The chain is built from TRBV2 and TRBJ1-5; D not resolved. V was trimmed by 4 bases and J by 2 bases, leaving 12 bases between them. This CDR3 spans 15 amino acids. CDR1 is SNHLY, CDR2 FYNNEI, per germline. The CDR3 sequence is CASSAAAMGNQPQHF. The CDR3 region has the DNA TGTGCCAGCAGTGCCGCCGCGATGGGCAATCAGCCCCAGCATTTT. Looking up the rest from reference TRBV2 and TRBJ1-5 gives the full variable domain: EPEVTQTPSHQVTQMGQEVILRCVPISNHLYFYWYRQILGQKVEFLVSFYNNEISEKSEIFDDQFSVERPDGSNFTLKIRSTKLEDSAMYFCASSAAAMGNQPQHFGDGTRLSIL.

The genes are TRBV5-5 and TRBJ2-5, with TRBD2 matching over 12 bases. Germline CDR1 is SGHKS and CDR2 is YYEKEE (reference sequence). The CDR3 runs to 17 residues. Unmatched junction bases numbered 7, after V lost 2 bases and J lost 2 bases. DNA for the CDR3: TGTGCCAGCAGCTTAAGACTAGCGGGGGACTTTCAAGAGACCCAGTACTTC. This codes for CASSLRLAGDFQETQYF.

The chain is built from TRBV7-9 and TRBJ2-7; 12 bases fit TRBD2. Germline values: CDR1 SEHNR, CDR2 FQNEAQ (reference sequence). V dropped 6 bases and J dropped 0; count of bases not matched to a gene: 12. This CDR3 contains 18 residues. CDR3 bases: TGTGCCAGCAGTCTTACTAGCGGGAGGAACCAGAACTCCTACGAGCAGTACTTC. Translation gives CASSLTSGRNQNSYEQYF.

The gene calls are TRBV9 and TRBJ1-2, with a tentative D call TRBD1 (5 bases). Germline V CDR1 and CDR2: SGDLS, YYNGEE. The CDR3 covers 12 residues. V was shortened by 0 bases and J by 8 bases, with 8 bases between the two germline ends. CDR3 region: CASSVGRDGYTF. CDR3 sequence (DNA): TGTGCCAGCAGCGTAGGGAGGGACGGCTACACCTTC.

The rearrangement uses TRBV27 and TRBJ2-7; 13 bases are shared with TRBD2. V was clipped by 6 bases and J by 7 bases; unmatched bases: 9. The CDR3 consists of 15 residues. The germline V gene encodes CDR1 MNHEY and CDR2 SMNVEV (reference sequence). The CDR3 protein is CASSQRTSGGGEQYF. The CDR3 region has the DNA TGTGCCAGCAGCCAAAGGACTAGCGGGGGCGGAGAGCAGTACTTC.

V and J are TRBV9 and TRBJ2-7, with 10 bases that match TRBD2. Germline V gene data show CDR1 as SGDLS and CDR2 as YYNGEE. This CDR3 is built from 15 residues. V trimming: 4 bases; J trimming: 4 bases; junction bases outside the gene matches: 8. The CDR3 DNA sequence: TGTGCCAGCAGCCCCGGGACTAGCGAGATTTACGAGCAGTACTTC. It specifies CASSPGTSEIYEQYF.

This chain connects TRBV29-1 to TRBJ1-2; D is ambiguous. Germline-derived CDR1 and CDR2 are SQVTM and ANQGSEA. V was pared by 6 bases and J by 8 bases, with 13 bases between. The CDR3 has 11 residues. The CDR3 spells CSVASGSGYTF. In nucleotides, the CDR3 is TGCAGCGTCGCAAGCGGGAGCGGCTACACCTTC.

This clone was picked up one time. The genes are TRBV11-2 and TRBJ2-1, with 8 nucleotides matching TRBD2. J gave up 10 bases and V 5 bases, and 13 bases lay outside the gene matches. CDR1 is SGHAT, CDR2 FQNNGV, per germline. This CDR3 has 15 residues. The CDR3 DNA reads as TGTGCCAGCAGCCGGAACGGGGGGGCGGGTGAAGAGCAGTTCTTC. Translated: CASSRNGGAGEEQFF.

The chain couples TRBV9 to TRBJ2-3, with TRBD1 matching 7 bases. There are 14 residues in the CDR3. The V and J ends lost 0 bases and 3 bases, in that order; junction bases with no gene match: 1. The V gene's germline CDR1 is SGDLS and CDR2 YYNGEE. CDR3 loop: CASSVEQGTDTQYF. In DNA, the CDR3 is TGTGCCAGCAGCGTAGAACAGGGGACAGATACGCAGTATTTT.

This chain joins TRBV27 and TRBJ2-5; D may match TRBD1 or TRBD2 (5 bases each). V lost 3 bases, J lost 3 bases, and 11 bases lay in between. The CDR3 has 14 amino acids. Germline V gives CDR1 MNHEY, CDR2 SMNVEV (reference sequence). The CDR3 nucleotides read TGTGCCAGCAGTTTTTTGGGGGATAAAGAGACCCAGTACTTC. It codes for CASSFLGDKETQYF.